This T cell receptor beta chain comes out of a study of long-term antiretroviral therapy in people with HIV. Across the whole study: It was about a decade before the 2015 immediate-ART recommendation that the earliest samples were taken.

At survey level, the immunoSEQ assay was run in its v3.0 version. Sequencing was performed with immunoSEQ multiplex PCR; in TCRdb, only in-frame clones are kept and a portion is missing. The sample has 20,000 to 25,000 clones; roughly 80% are singletons. Trimming removed 2 bases from V and 0 bases from J, with 11 bases in between. In germline, CDR1 is SGHRS, CDR2 YFSETQ. The CDR3 contains 15 residues. The clonotype comes from a man in his forties or fifties with HIV. The chain couples TRBV5-1 to TRBJ1-1; D ambiguous. The sequencing used unsorted PBMCs, collected 0.3 years after starting antiretroviral therapy. The CDR3 DNA reads TGCGCCAGCAGCTTAAAGACACCGATGAACACTGAAGCTTTCTTT. Its translation is CASSLKTPMNTEAFF. The full variable domain, its missing parts supplied by reference TRBV5-1 and TRBJ1-1, is KAGVTQTPRYLIKTRGQQVTLSCSPISGHRSVSWYQQTPGQGLQFLFEYFSETQRNKGNFPGRFSGRQFSNSRSEMNVSTLELGDSALYLCASSLKTPMNTEAFFGQGTRLTVV.